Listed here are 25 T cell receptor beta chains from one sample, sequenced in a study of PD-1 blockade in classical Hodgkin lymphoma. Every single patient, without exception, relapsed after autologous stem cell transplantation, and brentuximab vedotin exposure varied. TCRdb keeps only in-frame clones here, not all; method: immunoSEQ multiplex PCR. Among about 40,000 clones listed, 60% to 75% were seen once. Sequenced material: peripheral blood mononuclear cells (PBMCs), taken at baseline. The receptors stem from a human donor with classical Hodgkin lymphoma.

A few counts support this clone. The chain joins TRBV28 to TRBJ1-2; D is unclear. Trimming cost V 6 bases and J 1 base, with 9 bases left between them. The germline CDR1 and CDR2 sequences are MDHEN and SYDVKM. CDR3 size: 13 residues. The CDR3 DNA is TGTGCCAGCAGCGAGACCGGTAACTATGGCTACACCTTC. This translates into CASSETGNYGYTF.

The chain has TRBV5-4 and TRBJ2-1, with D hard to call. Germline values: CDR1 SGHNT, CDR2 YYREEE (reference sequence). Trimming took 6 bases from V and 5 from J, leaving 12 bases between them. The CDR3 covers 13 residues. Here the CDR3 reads CASNLDDDNEQFF. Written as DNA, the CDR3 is TGTGCCAGCAACCTTGACGACGACAATGAGCAGTTCTTC.

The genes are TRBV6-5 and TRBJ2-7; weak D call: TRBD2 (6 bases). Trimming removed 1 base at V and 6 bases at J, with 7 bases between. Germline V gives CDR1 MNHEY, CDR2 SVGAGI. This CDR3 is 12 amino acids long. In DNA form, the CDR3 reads TGTGCCAGCAGTTACTTGGGGGGCGAGCAGTACTTC. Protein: CASSYLGGEQYF.

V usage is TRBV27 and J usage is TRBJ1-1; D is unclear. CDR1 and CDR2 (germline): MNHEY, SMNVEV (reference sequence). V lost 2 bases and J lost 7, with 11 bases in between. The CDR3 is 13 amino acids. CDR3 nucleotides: TGTGCCAGCAGTTTAACGGGGAAGGGTGAAGCTTTCTTT. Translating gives CASSLTGKGEAFF.

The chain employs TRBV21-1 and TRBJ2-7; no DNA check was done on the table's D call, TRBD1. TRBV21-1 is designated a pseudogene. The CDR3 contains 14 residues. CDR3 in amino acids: CASSKTAPGDIEYF. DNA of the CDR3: TGTGCCAGCAGCAAAACAGCCCCTGGGGACATAGAGTACTTC.

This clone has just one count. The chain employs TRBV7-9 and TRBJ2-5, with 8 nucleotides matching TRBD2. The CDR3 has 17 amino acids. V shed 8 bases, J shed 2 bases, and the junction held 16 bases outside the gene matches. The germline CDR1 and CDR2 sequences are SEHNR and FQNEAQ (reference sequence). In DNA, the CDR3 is TGTGCCAGCCCCCCTAAGGGAACTAGCGGATTACAAGAGACCCAGTACTTC. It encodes CASPPKGTSGLQETQYF.

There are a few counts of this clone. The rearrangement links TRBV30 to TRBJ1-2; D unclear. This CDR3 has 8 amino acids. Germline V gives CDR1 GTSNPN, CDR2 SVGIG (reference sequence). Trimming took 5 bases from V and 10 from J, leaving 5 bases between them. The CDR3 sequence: CAWGPYTF. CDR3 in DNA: TGTGCCTGGGGACCCTACACCTTC.

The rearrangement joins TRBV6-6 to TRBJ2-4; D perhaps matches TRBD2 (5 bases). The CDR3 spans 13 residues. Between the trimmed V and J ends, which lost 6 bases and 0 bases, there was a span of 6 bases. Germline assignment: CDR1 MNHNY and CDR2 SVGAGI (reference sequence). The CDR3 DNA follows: TGTGCCAGCAGAGGACTAGCCAAAAACATTCAGTACTTC. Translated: CASRGLAKNIQYF.

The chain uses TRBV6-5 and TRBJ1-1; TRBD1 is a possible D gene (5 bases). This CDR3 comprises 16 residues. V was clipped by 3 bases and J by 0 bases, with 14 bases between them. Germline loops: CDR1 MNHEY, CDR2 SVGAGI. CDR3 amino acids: CASSYNIDSMNTEAFF. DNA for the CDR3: TGTGCCAGCAGTTATAATATAGACAGCATGAACACTGAAGCTTTCTTT.

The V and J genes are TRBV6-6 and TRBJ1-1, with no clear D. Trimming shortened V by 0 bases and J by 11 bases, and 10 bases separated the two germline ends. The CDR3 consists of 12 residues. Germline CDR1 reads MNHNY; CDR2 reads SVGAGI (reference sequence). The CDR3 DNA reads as TGTGCCAGCAGTTACTCAACGAGGGAGGCTTTCTTT. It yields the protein CASSYSTREAFF.

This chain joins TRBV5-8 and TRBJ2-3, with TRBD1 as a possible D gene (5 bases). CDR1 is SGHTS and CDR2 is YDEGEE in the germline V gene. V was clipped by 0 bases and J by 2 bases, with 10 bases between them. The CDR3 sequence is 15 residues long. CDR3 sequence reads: CASSLDQGPTDTQYF. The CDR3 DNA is TGTGCCAGCAGCTTGGATCAGGGCCCCACAGATACGCAGTATTTT.

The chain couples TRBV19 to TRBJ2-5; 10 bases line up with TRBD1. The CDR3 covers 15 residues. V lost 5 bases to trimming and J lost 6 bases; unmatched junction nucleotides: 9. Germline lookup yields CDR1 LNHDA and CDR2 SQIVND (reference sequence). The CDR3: CASSPMTGGEKTQYF. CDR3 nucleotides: TGTGCCAGTAGTCCGATGACAGGGGGCGAAAAGACCCAGTACTTC.

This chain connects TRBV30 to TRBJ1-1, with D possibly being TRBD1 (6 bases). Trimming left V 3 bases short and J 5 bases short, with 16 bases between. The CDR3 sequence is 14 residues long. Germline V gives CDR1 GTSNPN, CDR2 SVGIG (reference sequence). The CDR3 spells CAWSRWGANTEAFF. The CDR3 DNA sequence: TGTGCCTGGAGCAGGTGGGGGGCGAATACTGAAGCTTTCTTT.

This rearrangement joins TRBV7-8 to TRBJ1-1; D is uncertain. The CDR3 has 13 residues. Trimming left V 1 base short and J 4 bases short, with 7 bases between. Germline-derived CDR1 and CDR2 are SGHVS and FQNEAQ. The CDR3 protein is CASSLGIVTEAFF. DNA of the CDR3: TGTGCCAGCAGCTTAGGGATCGTCACTGAAGCTTTCTTT.

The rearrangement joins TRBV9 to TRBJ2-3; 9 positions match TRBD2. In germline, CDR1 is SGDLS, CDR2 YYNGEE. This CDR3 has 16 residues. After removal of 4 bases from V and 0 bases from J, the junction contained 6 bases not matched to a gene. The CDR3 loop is CASSSGLAMSTDTQYF. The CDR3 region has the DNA TGTGCCAGCAGCTCCGGACTAGCGATGAGCACAGATACGCAGTATTTT. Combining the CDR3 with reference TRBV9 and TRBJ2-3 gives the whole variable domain DSGVTQTPKHLITATGQRVTLRCSPRSGDLSVYWYQQSLDQGLQFLIQYYNGEERAKGNILERFSAQQFPDLHSELNLSSLELGDSALYFCASSSGLAMSTDTQYFGPGTRLTVL.

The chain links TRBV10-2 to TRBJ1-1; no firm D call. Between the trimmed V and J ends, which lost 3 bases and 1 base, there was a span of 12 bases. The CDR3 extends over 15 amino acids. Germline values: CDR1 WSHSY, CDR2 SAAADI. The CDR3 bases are TGCGCCAGCAGTGACGGCCTCGACAAGAACACTGAAGCTTTCTTT. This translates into CASSDGLDKNTEAFF.

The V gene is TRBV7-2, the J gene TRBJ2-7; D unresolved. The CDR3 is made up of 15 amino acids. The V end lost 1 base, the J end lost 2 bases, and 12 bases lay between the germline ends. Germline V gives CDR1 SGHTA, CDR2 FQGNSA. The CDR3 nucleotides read TGTGCCAGCAGCTTAGGGCCAGGTGCGACCTACGAGCAGTACTTC. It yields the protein CASSLGPGATYEQYF. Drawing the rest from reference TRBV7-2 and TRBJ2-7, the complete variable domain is GAGVSQSPSNKVTEKGKDVELRCDPISGHTALYWYRQSLGQGLEFLIYFQGNSAPDKSGLPSDRFSAERTGGSVSTLTIQRTQQEDSAVYLCASSLGPGATYEQYFGPGTRLTVT.

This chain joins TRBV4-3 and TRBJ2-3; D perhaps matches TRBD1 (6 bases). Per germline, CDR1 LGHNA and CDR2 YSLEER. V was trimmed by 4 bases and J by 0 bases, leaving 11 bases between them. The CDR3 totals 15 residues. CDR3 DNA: TGCGCCAGCAGCCGCTCTAGGGGGAGCACAGATACGCAGTATTTT. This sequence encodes CASSRSRGSTDTQYF.

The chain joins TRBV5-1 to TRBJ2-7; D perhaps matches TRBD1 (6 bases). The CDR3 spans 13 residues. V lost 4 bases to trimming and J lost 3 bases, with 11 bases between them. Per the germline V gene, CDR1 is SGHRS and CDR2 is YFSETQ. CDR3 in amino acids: CASSDDRSYEQYF. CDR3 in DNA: TGCGCCAGCAGCGACGACAGGAGCTACGAGCAGTACTTC.

The CDR3 DNA sequence: TGTGCCAGCAGCCAAGGAGGACTAGCGGGAGGGCCGCGATACAATGAGCAGTTCTTC. Its protein product is CASSQGGLAGGPRYNEQFF. This chain links TRBV14 with TRBJ2-1; TRBD2 agrees at 15 bases. The CDR3 extends over 19 amino acids. V lost 1 base, J lost 4 bases, and 8 bases stayed unmatched. The germline V gene encodes CDR1 SGHDN and CDR2 FVKESK.

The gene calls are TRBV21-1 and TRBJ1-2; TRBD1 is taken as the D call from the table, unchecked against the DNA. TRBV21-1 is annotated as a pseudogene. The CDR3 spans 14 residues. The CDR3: CASSKVKGAVGYTF. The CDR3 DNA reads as TGTGCCAGCAGCAAAGTCAAGGGGGCGGTTGGCTACACCTTC.

The CDR3 nucleotides read TGTGCCAGCATCGTAGGCCGGCTACCCTACGAGCAGTACTTC. As protein: CASIVGRLPYEQYF. The chain combines TRBV2 with TRBJ2-7; unclear D gene. Looked up from germline, CDR1 is SNHLY and CDR2 is FYNNEI. CDR3 size: 14 residues. V was cut by 7 bases and J by 2 bases, with 15 bases left in between.

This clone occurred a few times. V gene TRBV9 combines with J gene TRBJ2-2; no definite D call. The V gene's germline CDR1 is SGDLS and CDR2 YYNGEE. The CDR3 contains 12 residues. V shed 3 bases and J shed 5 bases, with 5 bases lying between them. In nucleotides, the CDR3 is TGTGCCAGCAGCGCTATAACCGGGGAGCTGTTTTTT. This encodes CASSAITGELFF.

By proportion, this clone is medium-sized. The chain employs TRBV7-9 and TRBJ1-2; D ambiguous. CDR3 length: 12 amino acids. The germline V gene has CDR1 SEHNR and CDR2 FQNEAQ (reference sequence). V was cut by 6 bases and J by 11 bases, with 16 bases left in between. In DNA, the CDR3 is TGTGCCAGCAGTGGATCCTCACCCCGGTACACCTTC. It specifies CASSGSSPRYTF.

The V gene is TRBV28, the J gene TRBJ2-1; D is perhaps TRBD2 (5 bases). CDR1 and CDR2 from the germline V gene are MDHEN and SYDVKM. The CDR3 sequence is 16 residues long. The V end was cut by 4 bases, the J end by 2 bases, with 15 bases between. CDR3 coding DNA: TGTGCCAGCAGTTGGGTGTATACTAGTACCTACAATGAGCAGTTCTTC. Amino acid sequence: CASSWVYTSTYNEQFF.